This TCR beta chain came from a study of cytomegalovirus exposure and HLA in healthy donors. Study results and limitations: TCR beta sequences reportedly predicted most subjects' HLA-A and HLA-B alleles accurately. In a later analysis, DRB1 alleles had the most associated TCRs; HLA-C alleles the fewest.

This cohort consisted of healthy bone marrow donors. The PCR contained 60 Vbeta and 13 Jbeta primers. Some clones are missing from TCRdb's copy, which holds only in-frame ones; the method was immunoSEQ multiplex PCR. The sample carries approximately 170,000 clones, 85% recorded once. Turning to this clone: Its specificity is not known.

The sample taken for sequencing was PBMCs. The TCR was taken from a boy younger than 10 in good health and CMV-seronegative.

The CDR3 DNA follows: TGTGCCAGCAGTTACTCGCGGATTCAGGGCTACACCTTC. Translation: CASSYSRIQGYTF. The V and J genes are TRBV6-6 and TRBJ1-2; D gene unclear. V was trimmed by 0 bases and J by 8 bases, leaving 10 bases between them. From germline, CDR1 is MNHNY and CDR2 SVGAGI (reference sequence). The CDR3 length is 13 residues.